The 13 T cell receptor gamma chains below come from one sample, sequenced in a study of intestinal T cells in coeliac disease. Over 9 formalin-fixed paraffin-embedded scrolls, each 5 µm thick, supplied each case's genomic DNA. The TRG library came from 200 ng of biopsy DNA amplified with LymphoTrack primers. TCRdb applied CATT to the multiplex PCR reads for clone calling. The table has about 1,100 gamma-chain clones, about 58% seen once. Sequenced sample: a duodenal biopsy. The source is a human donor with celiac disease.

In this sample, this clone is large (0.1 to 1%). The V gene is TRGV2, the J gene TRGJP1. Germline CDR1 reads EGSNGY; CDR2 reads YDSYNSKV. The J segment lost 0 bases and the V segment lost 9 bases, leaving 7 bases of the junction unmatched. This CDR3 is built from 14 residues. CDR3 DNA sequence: TGTGCCACCGTGGCCTATACCACTGGTTGGTTCAAGATATTT. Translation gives CATVAYTTGWFKIF.

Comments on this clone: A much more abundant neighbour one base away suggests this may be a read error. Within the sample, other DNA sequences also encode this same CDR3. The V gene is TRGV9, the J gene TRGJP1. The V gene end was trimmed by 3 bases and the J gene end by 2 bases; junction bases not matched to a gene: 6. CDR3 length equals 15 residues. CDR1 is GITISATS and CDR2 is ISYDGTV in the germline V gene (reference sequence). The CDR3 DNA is TGTGCCTTGTGGGAGTGCTACACCACTGGTTGGTTCAAGATATTT. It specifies CALWECYTTGWFKIF.

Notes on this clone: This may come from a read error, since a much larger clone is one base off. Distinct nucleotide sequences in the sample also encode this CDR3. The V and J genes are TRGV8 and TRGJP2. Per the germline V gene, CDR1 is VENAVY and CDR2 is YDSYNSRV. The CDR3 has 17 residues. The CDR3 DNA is TGTGCCACCTGGGATTCCCGACGATCGGGTAGTGATTGGATCAAGACATTT. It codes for CATWDSRRSGSDWIKTF.

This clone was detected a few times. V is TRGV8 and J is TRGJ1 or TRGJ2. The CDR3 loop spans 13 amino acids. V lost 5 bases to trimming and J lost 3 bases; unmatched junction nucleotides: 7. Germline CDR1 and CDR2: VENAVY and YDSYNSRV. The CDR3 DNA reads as TGTGCCACCTGGGGTGGTCCTTATTATAAGAAACTCTTT. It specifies CATWGGPYYKKLF.

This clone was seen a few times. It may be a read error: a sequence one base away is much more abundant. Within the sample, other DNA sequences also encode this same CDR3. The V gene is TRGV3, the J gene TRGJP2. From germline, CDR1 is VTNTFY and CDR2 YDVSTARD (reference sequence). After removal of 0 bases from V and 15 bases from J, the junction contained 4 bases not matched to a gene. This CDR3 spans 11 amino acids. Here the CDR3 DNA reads TGTGCCACCTGGGACAGGCCAGTCAAGACGTTT. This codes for CATWDRPVKTF.

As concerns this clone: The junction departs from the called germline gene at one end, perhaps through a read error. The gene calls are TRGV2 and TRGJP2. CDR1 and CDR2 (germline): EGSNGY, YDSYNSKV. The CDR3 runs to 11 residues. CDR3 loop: CATWGGWIKTF. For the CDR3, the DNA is TGTGCCACGTGGGGTGGTTGGATCAAGACGTTT.

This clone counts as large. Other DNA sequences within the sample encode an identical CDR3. The CDR3 reads CATWTDWIKTF. CDR3 DNA: TGTGCCACCTGGACCGATTGGATCAAGACGTTT. The chain couples TRGV8 to TRGJP2. Trimming cost V 6 bases and J 8 bases; bases outside gene matches: 3. Germline CDR1 reads VENAVY; CDR2 reads YDSYNSRV. The CDR3 has 11 residues.

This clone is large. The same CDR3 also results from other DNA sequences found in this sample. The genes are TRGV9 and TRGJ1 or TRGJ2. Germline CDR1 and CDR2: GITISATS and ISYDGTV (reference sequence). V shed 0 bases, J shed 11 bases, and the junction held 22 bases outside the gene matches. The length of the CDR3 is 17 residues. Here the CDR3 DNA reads TGTGCCTTGTGGGAGGTGCGGGTTTCTCCGGTTTGTTCTCAGAAACTCTTT. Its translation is CALWEVRVSPVCSQKLF.

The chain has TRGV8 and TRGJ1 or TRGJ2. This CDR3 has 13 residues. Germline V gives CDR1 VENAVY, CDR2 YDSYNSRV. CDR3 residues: CAPEMGNYYKKLF. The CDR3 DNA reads TGTGCACCTGAGATGGGGAATTATTATAAGAAACTCTTT.

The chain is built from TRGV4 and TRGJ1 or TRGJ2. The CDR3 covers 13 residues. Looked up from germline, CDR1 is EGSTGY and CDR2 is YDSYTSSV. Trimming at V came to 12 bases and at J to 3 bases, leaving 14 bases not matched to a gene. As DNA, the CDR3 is TGTGCCCACCTGGGATGGGGTTATTATAAGAAACTCTTT. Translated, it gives CAHLGWGYYKKLF.

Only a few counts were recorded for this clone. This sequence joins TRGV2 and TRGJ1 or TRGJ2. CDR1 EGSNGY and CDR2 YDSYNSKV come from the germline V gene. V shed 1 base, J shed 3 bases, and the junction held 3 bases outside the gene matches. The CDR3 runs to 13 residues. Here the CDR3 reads CATWDGIYYKKLF. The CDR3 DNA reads TGTGCCACCTGGGACGGAATTTATTATAAGAAACTCTTT.

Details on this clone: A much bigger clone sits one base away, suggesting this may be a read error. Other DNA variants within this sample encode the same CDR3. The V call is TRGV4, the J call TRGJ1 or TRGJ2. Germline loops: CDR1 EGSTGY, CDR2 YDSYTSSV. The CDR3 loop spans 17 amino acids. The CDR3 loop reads CATWDGPPYTNYYKKLF. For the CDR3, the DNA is TGTGCTACCTGGGATGGGCCTCCTTATACGAATTATTATAAGAAACTCTTT.

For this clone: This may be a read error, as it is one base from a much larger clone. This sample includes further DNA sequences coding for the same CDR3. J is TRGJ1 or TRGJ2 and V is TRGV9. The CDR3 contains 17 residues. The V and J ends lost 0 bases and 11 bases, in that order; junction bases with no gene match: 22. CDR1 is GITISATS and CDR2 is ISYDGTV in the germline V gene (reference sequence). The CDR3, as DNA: TGTGCCTTGTGGGAGGTGCGGGTTTCCCCGGTTTGTTCTCAGAAACTCTTT. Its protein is CALWEVRVSPVCSQKLF.